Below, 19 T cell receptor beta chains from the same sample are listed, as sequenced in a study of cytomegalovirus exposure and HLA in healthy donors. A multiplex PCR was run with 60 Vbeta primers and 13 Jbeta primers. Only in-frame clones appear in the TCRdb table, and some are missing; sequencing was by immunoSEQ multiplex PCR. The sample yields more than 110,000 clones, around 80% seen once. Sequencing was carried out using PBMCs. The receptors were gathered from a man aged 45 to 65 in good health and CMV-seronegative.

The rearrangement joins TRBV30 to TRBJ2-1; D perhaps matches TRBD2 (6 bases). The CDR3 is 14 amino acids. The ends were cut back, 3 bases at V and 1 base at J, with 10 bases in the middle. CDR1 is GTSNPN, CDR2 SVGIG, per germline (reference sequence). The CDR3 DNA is TGTGCCTGGAGACGGGGGAGGTCCTACAATGAGCAGTTCTTC. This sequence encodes CAWRRGRSYNEQFF.

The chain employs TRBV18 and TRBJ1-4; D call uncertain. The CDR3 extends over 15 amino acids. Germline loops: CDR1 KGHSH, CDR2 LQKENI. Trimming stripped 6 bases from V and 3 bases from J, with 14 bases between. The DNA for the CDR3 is TGTGCCAGCTCGCCAGCAACGATAGCTAATGAAAAACTGTTTTTT. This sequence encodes CASSPATIANEKLFF.

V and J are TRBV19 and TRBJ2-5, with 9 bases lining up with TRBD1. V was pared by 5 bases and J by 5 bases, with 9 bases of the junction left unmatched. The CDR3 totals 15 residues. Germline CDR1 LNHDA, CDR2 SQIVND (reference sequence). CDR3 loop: CASSLPGQGDETQYF. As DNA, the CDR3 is TGTGCCAGTAGTTTACCGGGACAGGGCGATGAGACCCAGTACTTC.

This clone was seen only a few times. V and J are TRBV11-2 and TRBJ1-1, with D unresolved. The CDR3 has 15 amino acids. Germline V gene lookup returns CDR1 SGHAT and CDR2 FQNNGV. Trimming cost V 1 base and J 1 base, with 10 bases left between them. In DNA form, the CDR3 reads TGTGCCAGCAGCTTAGCAGCCGGGAAGAACACTGAAGCTTTCTTT. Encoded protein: CASSLAAGKNTEAFF.

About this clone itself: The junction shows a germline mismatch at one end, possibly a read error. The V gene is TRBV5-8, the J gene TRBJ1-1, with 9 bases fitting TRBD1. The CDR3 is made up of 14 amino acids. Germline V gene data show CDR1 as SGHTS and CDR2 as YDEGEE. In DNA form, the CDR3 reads TGTGCCAGCAGTTTGGACAGGGGTAGCACTGAAGCTTTCTTT. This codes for CASSLDRGSTEAFF.

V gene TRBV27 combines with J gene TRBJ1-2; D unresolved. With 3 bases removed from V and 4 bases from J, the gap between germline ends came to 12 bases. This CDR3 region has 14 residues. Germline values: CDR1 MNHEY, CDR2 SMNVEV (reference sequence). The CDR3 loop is CASSFAGSSYGYTF. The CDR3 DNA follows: TGTGCCAGCAGTTTCGCCGGGTCCTCCTATGGCTACACCTTC.

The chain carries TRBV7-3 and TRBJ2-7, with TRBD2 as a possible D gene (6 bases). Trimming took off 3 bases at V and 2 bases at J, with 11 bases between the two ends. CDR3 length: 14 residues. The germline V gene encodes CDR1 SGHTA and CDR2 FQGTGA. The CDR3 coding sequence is TGTGCCAGCAGCTTTAACGGGGGACCCTACGAGCAGTACTTC. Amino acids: CASSFNGGPYEQYF. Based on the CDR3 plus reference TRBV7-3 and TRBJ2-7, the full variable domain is GAGVSQTPSNKVTEKGKYVELRCDPISGHTALYWYRQSLGQGPEFLIYFQGTGAADDSGLPNDRFFAVRPEGSVSTLKIQRTERGDSAVYLCASSFNGGPYEQYFGPGTRLTVT.

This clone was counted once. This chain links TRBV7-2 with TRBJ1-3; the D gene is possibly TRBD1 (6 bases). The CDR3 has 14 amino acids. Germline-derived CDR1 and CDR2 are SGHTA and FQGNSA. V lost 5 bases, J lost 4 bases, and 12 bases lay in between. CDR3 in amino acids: CASSRNRVGNTIYF. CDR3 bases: TGTGCCAGCAGCCGAAACAGGGTCGGAAACACCATATATTTT.

This CDR3 is CAWRFVRDRGRGYTF. CDR3 in DNA: TGTGCCTGGAGATTTGTCCGAGACAGGGGCCGTGGCTACACCTTC. The chain links TRBV30 to TRBJ1-2; 8 bases map to TRBD1. The length of the CDR3 is 15 residues. The germline gives CDR1 GTSNPN, CDR2 SVGIG (reference sequence). Germline trimming cut 3 bases from V and 7 bases from J; bases unmatched to any gene: 13.

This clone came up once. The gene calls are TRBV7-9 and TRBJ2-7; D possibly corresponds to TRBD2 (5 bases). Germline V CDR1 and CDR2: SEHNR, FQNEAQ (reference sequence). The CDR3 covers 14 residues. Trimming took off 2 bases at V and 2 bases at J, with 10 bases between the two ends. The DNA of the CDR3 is TGTGCCAGCAGCTTATGGCGGGCCCCCTACGAGCAGTACTTC. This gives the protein CASSLWRAPYEQYF.

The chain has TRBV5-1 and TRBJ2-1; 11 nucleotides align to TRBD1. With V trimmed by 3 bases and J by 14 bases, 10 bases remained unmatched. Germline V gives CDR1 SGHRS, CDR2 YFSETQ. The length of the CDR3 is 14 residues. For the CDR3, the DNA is TGCGCCAGCAGCTGGACAGGGGGCATTGAGGGGGAGTTCTTC. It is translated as CASSWTGGIEGEFF.

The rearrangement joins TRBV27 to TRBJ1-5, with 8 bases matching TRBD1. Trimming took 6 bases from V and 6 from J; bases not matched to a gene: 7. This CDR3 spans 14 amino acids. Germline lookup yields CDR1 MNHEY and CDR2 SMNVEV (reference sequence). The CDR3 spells CASSTTGVRQPQHF. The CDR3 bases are TGTGCCAGCAGCACGACAGGGGTGCGTCAGCCCCAGCATTTT.

CDR3 coding DNA: TGTGCCAGTAGTATGTTTCAGGTTTTCTCCTCTGGAAACACCATATATTTT. Protein product: CASSMFQVFSSGNTIYF. The chain joins TRBV19 to TRBJ1-3; D gene uncertain. Germline V gene lookup returns CDR1 LNHDA and CDR2 SQIVND (reference sequence). The ends were cut back, 3 bases at V and 0 bases at J, with 15 bases in the middle. The CDR3 contains 17 residues.

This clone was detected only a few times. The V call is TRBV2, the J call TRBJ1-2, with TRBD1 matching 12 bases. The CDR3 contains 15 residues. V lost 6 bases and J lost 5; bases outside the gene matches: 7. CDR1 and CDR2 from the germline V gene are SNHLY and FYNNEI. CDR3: CASSPGTGGFYGYTF. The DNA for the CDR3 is TGTGCCAGCAGCCCCGGGACAGGGGGCTTTTATGGCTACACCTTC.

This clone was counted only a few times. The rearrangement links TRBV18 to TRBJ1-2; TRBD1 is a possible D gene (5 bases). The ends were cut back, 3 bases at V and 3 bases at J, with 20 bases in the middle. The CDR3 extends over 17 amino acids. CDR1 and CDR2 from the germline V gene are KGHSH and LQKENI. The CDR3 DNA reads TGTGCCAGCTCACCTACTCCCGGGACTAAGGGACACTATGGCTACACCTTC. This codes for CASSPTPGTKGHYGYTF.

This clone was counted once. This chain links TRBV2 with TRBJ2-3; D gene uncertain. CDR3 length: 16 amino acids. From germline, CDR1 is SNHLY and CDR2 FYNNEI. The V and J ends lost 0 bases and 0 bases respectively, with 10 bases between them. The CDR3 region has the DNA TGTGCCAGCAGTGAAGCCCTTAGATCTAGCACAGATACGCAGTATTTT. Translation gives CASSEALRSSTDTQYF.

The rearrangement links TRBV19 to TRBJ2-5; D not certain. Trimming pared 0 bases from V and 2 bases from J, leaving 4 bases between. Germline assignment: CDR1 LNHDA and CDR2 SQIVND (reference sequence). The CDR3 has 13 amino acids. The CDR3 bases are TGTGCCAGTAGTATAGACAGACAAGAGACCCAGTACTTC. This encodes CASSIDRQETQYF.

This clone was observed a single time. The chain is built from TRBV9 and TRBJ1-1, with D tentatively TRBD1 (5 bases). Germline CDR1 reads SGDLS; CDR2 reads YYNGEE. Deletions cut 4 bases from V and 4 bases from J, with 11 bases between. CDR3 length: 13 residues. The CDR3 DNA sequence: TGTGCCAGCAGCCCGGGGGGTCGCACTGAAGCTTTCTTT. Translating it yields CASSPGGRTEAFF.

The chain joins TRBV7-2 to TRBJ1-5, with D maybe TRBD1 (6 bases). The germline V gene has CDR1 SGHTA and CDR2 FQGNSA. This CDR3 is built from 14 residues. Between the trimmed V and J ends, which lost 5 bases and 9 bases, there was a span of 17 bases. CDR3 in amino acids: CASSPSTGKGPQHF. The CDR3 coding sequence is TGTGCCAGCAGCCCATCGACAGGAAAAGGGCCCCAGCATTTT.